Listed below are T cell receptor beta chains from one sample, sequenced in a study of cytotoxic CD8 clonotypes in ibrutinib-treated CLL. TCRdb's table, derived via immunoSEQ multiplex PCR, lists solely in-frame clones and lacks some. The sample has about 300,000 clones, 76% seen once. This specimen was PBMCs, taken at disease progression, from a patient treated with ibrutinib. The origin of the receptors is a human donor with chronic lymphocytic leukemia. Both conserved end residues are part of each CDR3. The D gene is left open where the match is weak. Expanded clones get a size class; other rows say once, few or many, or leave the size out.

.	.	TRBV7-9	TRBJ2-7	CASSLASGSSSPTYEQYF	TGTGCCAGCAGCTTAGCCTCAGGGTCCTCTTCCCCTACCTACGAGCAGTACTTC
TRBD1	.	TRBV9	TRBJ2-6	CASSVRQGAGANVLTF	TGTGCCAGCAGCGTCCGACAGGGGGCCGGGGCCAACGTCCTGACTTTC
TRBD1	once	TRBV29-1	TRBJ1-2	CSVPGGTGKNYGYTF	TGCAGCGTCCCCGGGGGGACAGGGAAGAACTATGGCTACACCTTC
TRBD1	.	TRBV7-3	TRBJ2-1	CASSPMDRAYNEQFF	TGTGCCAGCAGTCCCATGGACAGGGCCTACAATGAGCAGTTCTTC
.	.	TRBV7-2	TRBJ2-5	CASSLVMVETQYF	TGTGCCAGCAGCTTAGTCATGGTGGAGACCCAGTACTTC
TRBD1	.	TRBV5-8	TRBJ2-7	CASSRDRGREQYF	TGTGCCAGCAGCCGGGACAGGGGGCGTGAGCAGTACTTC
.	.	TRBV7-8	TRBJ2-2	CASSYSRLTNTGELFF	TGTGCCAGCAGCTACAGTAGACTCACGAACACCGGGGAGCTGTTTTTT
.	.	TRBV6-5	TRBJ2-5	CASSWGVGQYF	TGTGCCAGCAGTTGGGGTGTGGGCCAGTACTTC
.	.	TRBV20-1	TRBJ2-3	CSAMGDTQYF	TGCAGTGCCATGGGAGATACGCAGTATTTT
.	few	TRBV7-8	TRBJ1-3	CASSLGAVSGNTIYF	TGTGCCAGCAGCTTAGGGGCGGTCTCTGGAAACACCATATATTTT
.	once	TRBV28	TRBJ2-7	CASSLNYEQYF	TGTGCCAGCAGTCTAAACTACGAGCAGTACTTC
TRBD1	few	TRBV7-2	TRBJ1-1	CASSLAARGTEAFF	TGTGCCAGCAGCTTAGCGGCCAGGGGGACTGAAGCTTTCTTT
TRBD1	once	TRBV15	TRBJ2-1	CATSSLRGQGDNEQFF	TGTGCCACCAGCAGTCTTAGGGGACAGGGGGACAATGAGCAGTTCTTC
TRBD2	.	TRBV18	TRBJ2-1	CASSPRGLAGYEQFF	TGTGCCAGCTCACCACGGGGTCTAGCGGGGTATGAGCAGTTCTTC
TRBD1	few	TRBV5-1	TRBJ2-7	CASSHSGTGAYEQYF	TGCGCCAGCAGCCACTCCGGGACAGGAGCCTACGAGCAGTACTTC
.	.	TRBV7-9	TRBJ1-2	CASSEGTRGYTF	TGTGCCAGCAGCGAAGGGACACGGGGCTACACCTTC
TRBD1	.	TRBV5-1	TRBJ2-7	CASSHRDSPYEQYF	TGCGCCAGCAGCCACCGGGACAGCCCCTACGAGCAGTACTTC
.	.	TRBV19	TRBJ2-5	CASTVGAGQETQYF	TGTGCCAGTACGGTAGGGGCCGGCCAAGAGACCCAGTACTTC
TRBD2	.	TRBV5-1	TRBJ2-1	CASSPRTSGTNEQFF	TGCGCCAGCAGCCCGCGGACTAGCGGGACTAATGAGCAGTTCTTC
.	.	TRBV18	TRBJ1-5	CASSPTPTSPQHF	TGTGCCAGCTCACCAACCCCGACATCGCCCCAGCATTTT
TRBD1	once	TRBV7-2	TRBJ1-5	CASSFSGTGSNQPQHF	TGTGCCAGCAGCTTTTCCGGGACAGGTTCCAATCAGCCCCAGCATTTT
TRBD2	.	TRBV5-6	TRBJ2-7	CASSSFGLAAYEQYF	TGTGCCAGCAGCTCCTTCGGACTAGCGGCTTACGAGCAGTACTTC
TRBD1	few	TRBV5-1	TRBJ2-5	CASSPGTEKTQYF	TGCGCCAGCAGCCCGGGGACAGAAAAGACCCAGTACTTC
.	few	TRBV4-2	TRBJ2-2	CASSQVTPGELFF	TGTGCCAGCAGCCAAGTAACCCCAGGGGAGCTGTTTTTT
TRBD1	.	TRBV11-2	TRBJ2-7	CASSRRPWTGAEQYF	TGTGCCAGCAGTCGAAGGCCGTGGACAGGGGCCGAGCAGTACTTC
TRBD1	.	TRBV19	TRBJ1-3	CASRQGAGNTIYF	TGTGCCAGTAGACAGGGGGCTGGAAACACCATATATTTT
TRBD1	.	TRBV13	TRBJ2-1	CASSFRTGTAWNEQFF	TGTGCCAGCAGCTTCCGGACCGGGACAGCCTGGAATGAGCAGTTCTTC
TRBD1	.	TRBV18	TRBJ1-1	CASSLTGGDAEAFF	TGTGCCAGCTCTCTTACAGGGGGCGATGCTGAAGCTTTCTTT
.	.	TRBV19	TRBJ2-1	CATRQGRGTHNEQFF	TGTGCCACCAGACAGGGGAGGGGTACACACAATGAGCAGTTCTTC
TRBD2	.	TRBV9	TRBJ2-1	CASSGPSGSSYNEQFF	TGTGCCAGCAGCGGGCCTAGCGGGAGCTCCTACAATGAGCAGTTCTTC
TRBD1	once	TRBV7-2	TRBJ2-5	CASSHRGIRETQYF	TGTGCCAGCAGTCACAGGGGGATAAGGGAGACCCAGTACTTC
.	.	TRBV5-4	TRBJ2-1	CASSWTGAGEQFF	TGTGCCAGCAGCTGGACGGGAGCGGGTGAGCAGTTCTTC
TRBD1	.	TRBV15	TRBJ1-4	CATSRDLDRKNEKLFF	TGTGCCACCAGCAGAGATCTGGACAGGAAAAATGAAAAACTGTTTTTT
.	once	TRBV11-2	TRBJ2-2	CASSNYQGHPTGELFF	TGTGCCAGCAGCAACTACCAGGGACATCCGACCGGGGAGCTGTTTTTT
TRBD1	.	TRBV5-1	TRBJ2-7	CASSLYAPGQPIDEQYF	TGCGCCAGCAGCCTATATGCACCGGGACAGCCGATAGACGAGCAGTACTTC
.	once	TRBV28	TRBJ2-5	CASSLRSGQETQYF	TGTGCCAGCAGTTTGAGGAGCGGCCAAGAGACCCAGTACTTC
.	.	TRBV19	TRBJ1-1	CASGKSMNTEAFF	TGTGCCAGTGGCAAATCGATGAACACTGAAGCTTTCTTT
.	.	TRBV6-1	TRBJ1-1	CASSGGTLAAFF	TGTGCCAGCAGTGGAGGGACACTCGCAGCTTTCTTT
.	.	TRBV7-6	TRBJ2-3	CASSLYQGITDTQYF	TGTGCCAGCAGCTTATACCAGGGTATCACAGATACGCAGTATTTT
.	once	TRBV6-5	TRBJ1-1	CASSDIRQIF	TGTGCCAGCAGTGATATCAGACAAATCTTT
.	.	TRBV5-1	TRBJ1-1	CASSPQPGTLNTEAFF	TGCGCCAGCAGCCCTCAACCCGGGACACTGAACACTGAAGCTTTCTTT
.	.	TRBV18	TRBJ1-1	CASSPRRGNTEAFF	TGTGCCAGCTCACCAAGACGGGGGAACACTGAAGCTTTCTTT
.	.	TRBV4-1	TRBJ1-5	CASSQASPNQPQHF	TGCGCCAGCAGCCAGGCCAGCCCCAATCAGCCCCAGCATTTT
.	.	TRBV15	TRBJ1-6	CATSRDRWRRGSPLHF	TGTGCCACCAGCAGGGACCGGTGGAGGAGGGGGTCACCCCTCCACTTT
.	once	TRBV29-1	TRBJ1-2	CSVEQTVDYGYTF	TGCAGCGTTGAACAAACGGTAGACTATGGCTACACCTTC
.	.	TRBV2	TRBJ2-5	CASCCRGGQETQYF	TGTGCCAGCTGCTGTAGGGGGGGGCAAGAGACCCAGTACTTC
TRBD2	.	TRBV15	TRBJ2-1	CATSPGLAGGQSSYNEQFF	TGTGCCACCAGCCCGGGACTAGCGGGAGGACAGAGCTCCTACAATGAGCAGTTCTTC
.	.	TRBV27	TRBJ1-5	CASSRDLGAWKNQPQHF	TGTGCCAGCAGCAGGGACCTCGGGGCTTGGAAGAATCAGCCCCAGCATTTT
TRBD1	.	TRBV5-1	TRBJ1-2	CASRRESTGQDHHGYTF	TGCGCCAGCAGACGGGAGTCGACGGGACAGGATCATCATGGCTACACCTTC
TRBD2	.	TRBV5-6	TRBJ2-7	CASSSETSGKPYEQYF	TGTGCCAGCAGCTCGGAGACTAGCGGGAAACCCTACGAGCAGTACTTC
.	.	TRBV11-2	TRBJ2-6	CASSWTANGGANVLTF	TGTGCCAGCAGCTGGACTGCGAATGGAGGGGCCAACGTCCTGACTTTC
TRBD1	.	TRBV5-1	TRBJ2-7	CASSLVTGQGYEQYF	TGCGCCAGCAGCTTGGTTACGGGACAGGGGTACGAGCAGTACTTC
TRBD2	.	TRBV7-8	TRBJ2-5	CASSFWTSGGIQETQYF	TGTGCCAGCAGCTTTTGGACTAGCGGGGGGATTCAAGAGACCCAGTACTTC
.	.	TRBV29-1	TRBJ1-1	CSARTGNTEAFF	TGCAGCGCCAGGACGGGGAACACTGAAGCTTTCTTT
TRBD1	once	TRBV10-2	TRBJ2-3	CASRDRGLTQYF	TGCGCCAGCAGGGACAGGGGGCTGACGCAGTATTTT
TRBD1	.	TRBV10-3	TRBJ1-2	CAIRSGTGVMNGYTF	TGTGCCATCCGTTCCGGGACAGGGGTGATGAATGGCTACACCTTC
.	.	TRBV20-1	TRBJ1-1	CRLTGNTEAFF	TGCAGGTTGACAGGGAACACTGAAGCTTTCTTT
.	.	TRBV2	TRBJ1-2	CASIPARRTNYGYTF	TGTGCCAGCATCCCAGCTCGGAGAACTAACTATGGCTACACCTTC
TRBD2	.	TRBV7-8	TRBJ2-7	CASSSPGTSLTEQYF	TGTGCCAGCAGCTCCCCCGGGACTAGTTTAACCGAGCAGTACTTC